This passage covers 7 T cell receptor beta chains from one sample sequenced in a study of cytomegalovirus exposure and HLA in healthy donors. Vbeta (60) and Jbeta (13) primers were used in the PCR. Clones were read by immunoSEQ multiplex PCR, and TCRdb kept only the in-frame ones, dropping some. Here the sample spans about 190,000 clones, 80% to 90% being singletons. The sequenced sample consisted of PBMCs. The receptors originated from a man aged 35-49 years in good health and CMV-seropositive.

This chain's CDR3 is CASSRTLAAGELFF. DNA for the CDR3: TGTGCCAGCAGTCGTACTTTAGCTGCCGGGGAGCTGTTTTTT. J is TRBJ2-2 and V is TRBV11-2; no firm D call. V lost 6 bases, J lost 6 bases, and 14 bases lay in between. CDR1 SGHAT and CDR2 FQNNGV come from the germline V gene. The CDR3 spans 14 residues.

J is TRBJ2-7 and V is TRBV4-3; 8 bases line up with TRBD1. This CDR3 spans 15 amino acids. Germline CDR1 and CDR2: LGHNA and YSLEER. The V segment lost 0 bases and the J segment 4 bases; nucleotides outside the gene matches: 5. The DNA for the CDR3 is TGCGCCAGCAGCCAAGATAGGGACAGGCTATACGAGCAGTACTTC. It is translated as CASSQDRDRLYEQYF.

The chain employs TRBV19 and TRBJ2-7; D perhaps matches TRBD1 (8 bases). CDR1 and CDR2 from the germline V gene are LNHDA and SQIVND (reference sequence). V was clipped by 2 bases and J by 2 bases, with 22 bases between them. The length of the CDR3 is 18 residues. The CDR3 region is CASSIRPGGAGETYEQYF. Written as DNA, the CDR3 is TGTGCCAGTAGTATACGCCCAGGGGGCGCGGGGGAAACCTACGAGCAGTACTTC.

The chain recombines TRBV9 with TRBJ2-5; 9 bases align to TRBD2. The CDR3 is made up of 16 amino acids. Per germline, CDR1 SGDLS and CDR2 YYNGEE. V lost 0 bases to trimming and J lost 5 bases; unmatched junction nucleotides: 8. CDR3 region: CASSVGLAGVGETQYF. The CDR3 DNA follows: TGTGCCAGCAGCGTAGGATTAGCGGGAGTAGGGGAGACCCAGTACTTC.

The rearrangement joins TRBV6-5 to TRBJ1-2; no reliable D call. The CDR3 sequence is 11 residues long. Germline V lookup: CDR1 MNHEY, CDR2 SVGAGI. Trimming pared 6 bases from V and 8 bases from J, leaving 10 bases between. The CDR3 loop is CASSQSGGYTF. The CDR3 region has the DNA TGTGCCAGCAGCCAGTCAGGAGGCTACACCTTC.

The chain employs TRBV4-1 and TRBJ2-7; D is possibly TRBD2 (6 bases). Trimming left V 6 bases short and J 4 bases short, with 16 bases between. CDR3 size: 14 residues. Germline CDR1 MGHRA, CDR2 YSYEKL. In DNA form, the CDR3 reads TGCGCCAGCAGACTCAGGGACGGGAGTTACGAGCAGTACTTC. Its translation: CASRLRDGSYEQYF.

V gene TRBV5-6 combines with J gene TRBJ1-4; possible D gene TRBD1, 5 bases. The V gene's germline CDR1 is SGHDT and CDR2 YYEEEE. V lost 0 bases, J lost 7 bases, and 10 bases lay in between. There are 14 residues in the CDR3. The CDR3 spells CASSLAGYPEKLFF. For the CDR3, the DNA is TGTGCCAGCAGCTTGGCAGGGTACCCTGAAAAACTGTTTTTT.